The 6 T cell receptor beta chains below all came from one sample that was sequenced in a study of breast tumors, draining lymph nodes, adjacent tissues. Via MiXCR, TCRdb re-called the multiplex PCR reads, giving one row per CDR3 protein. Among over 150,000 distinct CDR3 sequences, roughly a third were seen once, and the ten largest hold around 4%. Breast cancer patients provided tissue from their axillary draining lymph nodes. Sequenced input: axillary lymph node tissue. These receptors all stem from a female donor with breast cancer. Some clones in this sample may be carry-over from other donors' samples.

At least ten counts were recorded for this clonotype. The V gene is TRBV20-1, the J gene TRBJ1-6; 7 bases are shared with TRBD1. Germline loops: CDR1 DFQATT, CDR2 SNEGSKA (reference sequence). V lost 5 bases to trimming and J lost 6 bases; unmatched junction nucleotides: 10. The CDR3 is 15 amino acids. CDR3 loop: CSALQGSERNSPLHF. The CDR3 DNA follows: TGCAGTGCTTTACAGGGGAGCGAACGTAATTCACCCCTCCACTTT.

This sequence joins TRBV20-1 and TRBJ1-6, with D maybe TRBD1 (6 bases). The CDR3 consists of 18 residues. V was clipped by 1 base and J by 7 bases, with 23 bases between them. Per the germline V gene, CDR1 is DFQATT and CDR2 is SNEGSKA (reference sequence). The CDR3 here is CSARGGLAGGRRNSPLHF. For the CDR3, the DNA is TGCAGTGCTAGAGGGGGGTTAGCGGGGGGGCGCCGAAATTCACCCCTCCACTTT.

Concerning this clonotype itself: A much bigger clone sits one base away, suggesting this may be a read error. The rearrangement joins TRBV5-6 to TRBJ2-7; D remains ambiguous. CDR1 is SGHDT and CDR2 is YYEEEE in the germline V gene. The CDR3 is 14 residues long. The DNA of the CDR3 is TGTGCCAGCAGCTTGGGGCCAGCCTCCTACGAGCAGTGCTTC. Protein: CASSLGPASYEQCF. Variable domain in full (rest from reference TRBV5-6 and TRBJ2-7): DAGVTQSPTHLIKTRGQQVTLRCSPKSGHDTVSWYQQALGQGPQFIFQYYEEEERQRGNFPDRFSGHQFPNYSSELNVNALLLGDSALYLCASSLGPASYEQCFGPGTRLTVT.

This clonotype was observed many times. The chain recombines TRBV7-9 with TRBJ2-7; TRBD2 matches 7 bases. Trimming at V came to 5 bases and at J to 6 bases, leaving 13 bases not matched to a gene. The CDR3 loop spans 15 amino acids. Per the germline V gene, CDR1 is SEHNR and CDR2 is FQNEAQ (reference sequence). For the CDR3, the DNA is TGTGCCAGCAGCCCTCCAGCGGGACCACGGCTCGAGCAGTACTTC. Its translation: CASSPPAGPRLEQYF.

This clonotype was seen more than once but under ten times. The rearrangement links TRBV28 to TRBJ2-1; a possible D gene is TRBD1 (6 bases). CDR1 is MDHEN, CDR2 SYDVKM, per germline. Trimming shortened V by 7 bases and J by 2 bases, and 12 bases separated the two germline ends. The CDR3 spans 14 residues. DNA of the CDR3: TGTGCCAGCACCGAACAGGGCACCTACAATGAGCAGTTCTTC. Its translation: CASTEQGTYNEQFF.

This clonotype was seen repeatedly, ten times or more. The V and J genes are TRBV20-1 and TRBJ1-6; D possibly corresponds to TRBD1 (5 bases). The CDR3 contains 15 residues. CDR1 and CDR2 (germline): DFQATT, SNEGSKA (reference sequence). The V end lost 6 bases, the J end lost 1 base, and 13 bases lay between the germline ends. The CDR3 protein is CSAEDGASYNSPLHF. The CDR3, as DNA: TGCAGTGCGGAGGATGGGGCGTCCTATAATTCACCCCTCCACTTT.